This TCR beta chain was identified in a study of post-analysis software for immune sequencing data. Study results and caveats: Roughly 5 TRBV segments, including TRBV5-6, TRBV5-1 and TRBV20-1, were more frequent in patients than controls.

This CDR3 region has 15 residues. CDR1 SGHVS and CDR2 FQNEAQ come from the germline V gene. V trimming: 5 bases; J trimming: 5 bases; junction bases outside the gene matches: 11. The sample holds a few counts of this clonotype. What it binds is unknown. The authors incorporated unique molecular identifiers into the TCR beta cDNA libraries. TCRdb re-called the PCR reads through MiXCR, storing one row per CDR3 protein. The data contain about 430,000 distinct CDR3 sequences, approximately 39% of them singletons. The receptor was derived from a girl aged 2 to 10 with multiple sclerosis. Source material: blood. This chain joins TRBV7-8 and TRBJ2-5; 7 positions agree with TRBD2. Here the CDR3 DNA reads TGTGCCAGCAGCCTGACTCGGGGGGTTCGGGAGACCCAGTACTTC. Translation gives CASSLTRGVRETQYF.